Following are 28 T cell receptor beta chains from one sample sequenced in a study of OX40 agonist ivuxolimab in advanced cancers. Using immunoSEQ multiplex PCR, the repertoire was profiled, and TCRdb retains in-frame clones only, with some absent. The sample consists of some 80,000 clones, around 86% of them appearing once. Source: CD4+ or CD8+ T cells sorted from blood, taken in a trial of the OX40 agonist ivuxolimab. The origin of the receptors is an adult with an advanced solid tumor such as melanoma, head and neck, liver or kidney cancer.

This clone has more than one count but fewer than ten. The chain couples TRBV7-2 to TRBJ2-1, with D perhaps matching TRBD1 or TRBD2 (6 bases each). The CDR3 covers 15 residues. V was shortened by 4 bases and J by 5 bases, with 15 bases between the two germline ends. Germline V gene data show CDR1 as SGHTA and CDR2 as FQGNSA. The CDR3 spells CASSSGGGLDNEQFF. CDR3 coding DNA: TGTGCCAGCAGCTCTGGAGGGGGGCTGGACAATGAGCAGTTCTTC.

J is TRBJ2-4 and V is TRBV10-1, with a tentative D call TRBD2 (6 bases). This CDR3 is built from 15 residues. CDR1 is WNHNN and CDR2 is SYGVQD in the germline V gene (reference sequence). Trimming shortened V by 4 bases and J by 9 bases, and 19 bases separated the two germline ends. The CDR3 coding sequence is TGCGCCAGCAGTGCTCCGGGGGTCGGATTGGGCATTCAGTACTTC. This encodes CASSAPGVGLGIQYF.

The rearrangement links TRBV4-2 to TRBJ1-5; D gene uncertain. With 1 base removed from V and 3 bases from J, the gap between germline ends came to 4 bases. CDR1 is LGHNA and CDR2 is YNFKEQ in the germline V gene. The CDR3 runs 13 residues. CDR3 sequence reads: CASSQGVNQPQHF. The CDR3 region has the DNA TGTGCCAGCAGCCAAGGGGTCAATCAGCCCCAGCATTTT.

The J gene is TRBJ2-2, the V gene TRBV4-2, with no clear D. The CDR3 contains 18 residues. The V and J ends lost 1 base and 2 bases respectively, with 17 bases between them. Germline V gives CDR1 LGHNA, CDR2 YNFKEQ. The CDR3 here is CASSQGLSRVTNTGELFF. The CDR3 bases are TGTGCCAGCAGCCAAGGCCTGTCTCGGGTAACAAACACCGGGGAGCTGTTTTTT.

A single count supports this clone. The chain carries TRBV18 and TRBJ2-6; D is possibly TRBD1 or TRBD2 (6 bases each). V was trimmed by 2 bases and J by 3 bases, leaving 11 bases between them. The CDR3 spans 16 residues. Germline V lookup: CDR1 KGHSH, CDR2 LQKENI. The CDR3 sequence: CASSPWGASGANVLTF. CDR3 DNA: TGTGCCAGCTCACCATGGGGGGCTAGTGGGGCCAACGTCCTGACTTTC.

This CDR3 is CASSWQGEGQETQYF. CDR3 in DNA: TGTGCCAGCAGCTGGCAGGGAGAGGGCCAAGAGACCCAGTACTTC. The chain employs TRBV9 and TRBJ2-5; either TRBD1 or TRBD2 may supply D (5 bases each). V was clipped by 4 bases and J by 1 base, with 14 bases between them. This CDR3 is 15 amino acids long. Germline V lookup: CDR1 SGDLS, CDR2 YYNGEE.

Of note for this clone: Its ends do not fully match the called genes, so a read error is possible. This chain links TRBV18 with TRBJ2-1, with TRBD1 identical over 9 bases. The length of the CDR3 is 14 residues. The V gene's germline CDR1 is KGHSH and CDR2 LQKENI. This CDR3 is CASSPQGAYNEQFF. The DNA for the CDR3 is TGTGCCAGCTCCCCACAGGGGGCATACAATGAGCAGTTCTTC.

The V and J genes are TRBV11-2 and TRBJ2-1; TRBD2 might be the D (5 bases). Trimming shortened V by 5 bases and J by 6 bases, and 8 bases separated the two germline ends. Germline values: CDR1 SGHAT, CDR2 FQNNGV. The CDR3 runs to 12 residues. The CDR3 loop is CASSLSGNEQFF. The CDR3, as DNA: TGTGCCAGCAGCCTCAGCGGCAATGAGCAGTTCTTC.

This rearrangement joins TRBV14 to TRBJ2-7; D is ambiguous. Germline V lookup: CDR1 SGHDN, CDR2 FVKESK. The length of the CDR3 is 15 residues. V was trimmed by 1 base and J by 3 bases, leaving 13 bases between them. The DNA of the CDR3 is TGTGCCAGCAGCCAAGGACGCCGGAAACTCTACGAGCAGTACTTC. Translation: CASSQGRRKLYEQYF.

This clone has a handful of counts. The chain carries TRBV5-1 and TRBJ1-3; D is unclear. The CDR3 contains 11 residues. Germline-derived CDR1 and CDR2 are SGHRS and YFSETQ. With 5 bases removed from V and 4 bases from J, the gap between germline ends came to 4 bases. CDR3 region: CASRGGNTIYF. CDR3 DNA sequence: TGCGCCAGCAGGGGGGGAAACACCATATATTTT.

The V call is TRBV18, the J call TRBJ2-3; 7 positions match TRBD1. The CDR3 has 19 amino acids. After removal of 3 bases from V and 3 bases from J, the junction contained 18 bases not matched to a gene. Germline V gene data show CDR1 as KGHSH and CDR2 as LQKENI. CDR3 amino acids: CASSPRLQGPVQRTDTQYF. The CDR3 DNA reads TGTGCCAGCTCACCGAGGTTACAGGGGCCAGTTCAAAGGACAGATACGCAGTATTTT.

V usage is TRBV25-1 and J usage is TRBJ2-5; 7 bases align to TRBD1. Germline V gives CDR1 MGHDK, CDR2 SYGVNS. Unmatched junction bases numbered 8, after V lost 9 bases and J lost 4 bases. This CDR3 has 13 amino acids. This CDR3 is CASHRGLGETQYF. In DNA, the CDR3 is TGTGCCAGTCACAGGGGATTGGGAGAGACCCAGTACTTC.

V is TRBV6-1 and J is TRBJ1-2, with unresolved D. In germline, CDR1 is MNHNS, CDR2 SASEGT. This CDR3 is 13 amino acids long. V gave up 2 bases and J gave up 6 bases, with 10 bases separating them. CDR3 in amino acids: CASSEIFGHGYTF. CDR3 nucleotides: TGTGCCAGCAGTGAAATTTTTGGGCATGGCTACACCTTC.

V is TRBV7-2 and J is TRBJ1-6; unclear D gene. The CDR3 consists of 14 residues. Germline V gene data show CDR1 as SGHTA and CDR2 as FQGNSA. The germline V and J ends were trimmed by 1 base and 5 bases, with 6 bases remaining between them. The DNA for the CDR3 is TGTGCCAGCAGCTTAGTTCCCGATAATTCACCCCTCCACTTT. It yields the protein CASSLVPDNSPLHF. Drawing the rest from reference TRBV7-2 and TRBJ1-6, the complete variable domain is GAGVSQSPSNKVTEKGKDVELRCDPISGHTALYWYRQSLGQGLEFLIYFQGNSAPDKSGLPSDRFSAERTGGSVSTLTIQRTQQEDSAVYLCASSLVPDNSPLHFGNGTRLTVT.

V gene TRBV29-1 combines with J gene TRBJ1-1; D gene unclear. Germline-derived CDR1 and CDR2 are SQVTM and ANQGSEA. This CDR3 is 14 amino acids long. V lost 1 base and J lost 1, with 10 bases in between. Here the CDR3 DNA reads TGCAGCGTTGAAGTAGGGCCACAGAACACTGAAGCTTTCTTT. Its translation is CSVEVGPQNTEAFF. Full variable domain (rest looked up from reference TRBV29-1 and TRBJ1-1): SAVISQKPSRDICQRGTSLTIQCQVDSQVTMMFWYRQQPGQSLTLIATANQGSEATYESGFVIDKFPISRPNLTFSTLTVSNMSPEDSSIYLCSVEVGPQNTEAFFGQGTRLTVV.

In DNA, the CDR3 is TGTGCCAGCAGTTCGTGGGGTAGGGGGACACCTACAGCTTCTTCTGGGGCCAACGTCCTGACTTTC. Its translation: CASSSWGRGTPTASSGANVLTF. This chain links TRBV27 with TRBJ2-6; perhaps TRBD1 as D (6 bases). V gave up 4 bases and J gave up 1 base, with 29 bases separating them. Germline V gene lookup returns CDR1 MNHEY and CDR2 SMNVEV (reference sequence). The CDR3 length is 22 residues.

The CDR3 DNA reads TGTGCCAGCAGCTTAACCCTCTCAGGGATGTCTGGGGCCAACGTCCTGACTTTC. This encodes CASSLTLSGMSGANVLTF. The chain employs TRBV7-2 and TRBJ2-6; D might be TRBD1 (5 bases). The CDR3 has 18 amino acids. Germline CDR1 SGHTA, CDR2 FQGNSA. The V and J ends lost 2 bases and 1 base respectively, with 15 bases between them.

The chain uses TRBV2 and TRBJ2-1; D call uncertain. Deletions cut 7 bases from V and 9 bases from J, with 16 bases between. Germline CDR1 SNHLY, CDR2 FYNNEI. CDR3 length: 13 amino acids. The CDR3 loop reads CASKFRPGAEQFF. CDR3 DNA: TGTGCCAGCAAATTTAGGCCGGGCGCTGAGCAGTTCTTC.

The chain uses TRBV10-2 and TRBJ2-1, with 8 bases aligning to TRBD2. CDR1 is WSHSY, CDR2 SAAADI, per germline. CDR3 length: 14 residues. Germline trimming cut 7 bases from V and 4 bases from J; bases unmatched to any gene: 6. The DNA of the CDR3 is TGCGCCAGCACTGTAGCGGGGCAATACAATGAGCAGTTCTTC. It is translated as CASTVAGQYNEQFF.

Here the CDR3 DNA reads TGTGCCAGCAGTGATTACCAGGGGTCGGCACCCCTCCACTTT. Translated: CASSDYQGSAPLHF. The rearrangement uses TRBV2 and TRBJ1-6; D is perhaps TRBD1 (6 bases). Germline assignment: CDR1 SNHLY and CDR2 FYNNEI. The CDR3 is 14 residues long. The V end was cut by 3 bases, the J end by 11 bases, with 14 bases between.

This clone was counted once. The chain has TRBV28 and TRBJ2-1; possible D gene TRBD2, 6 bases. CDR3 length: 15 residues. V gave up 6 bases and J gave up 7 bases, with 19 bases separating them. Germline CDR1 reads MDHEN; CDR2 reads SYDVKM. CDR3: CASSPGVVGMNEQFF. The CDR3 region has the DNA TGTGCCAGCAGCCCGGGGGTTGTGGGAATGAATGAGCAGTTCTTC.

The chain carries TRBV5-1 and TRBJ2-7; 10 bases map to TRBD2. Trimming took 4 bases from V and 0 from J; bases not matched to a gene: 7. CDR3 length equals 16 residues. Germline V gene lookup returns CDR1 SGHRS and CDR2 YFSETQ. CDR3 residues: CASSPRLAGVSYEQYF. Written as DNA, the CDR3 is TGCGCCAGCAGCCCAAGACTAGCGGGCGTCTCCTACGAGCAGTACTTC.

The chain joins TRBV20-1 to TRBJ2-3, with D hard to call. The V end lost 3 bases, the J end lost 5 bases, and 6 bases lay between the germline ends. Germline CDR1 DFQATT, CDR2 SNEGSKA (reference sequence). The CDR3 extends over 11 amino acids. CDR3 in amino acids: CSARVGDTQYF. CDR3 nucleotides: TGCAGTGCTAGGGTTGGAGATACGCAGTATTTT.

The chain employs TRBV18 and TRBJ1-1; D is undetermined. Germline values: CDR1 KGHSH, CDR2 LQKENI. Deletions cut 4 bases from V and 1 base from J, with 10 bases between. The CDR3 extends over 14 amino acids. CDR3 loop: CASSQLPENTEAFF. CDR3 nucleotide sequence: TGTGCCAGCTCACAGCTACCAGAGAACACTGAAGCTTTCTTT.

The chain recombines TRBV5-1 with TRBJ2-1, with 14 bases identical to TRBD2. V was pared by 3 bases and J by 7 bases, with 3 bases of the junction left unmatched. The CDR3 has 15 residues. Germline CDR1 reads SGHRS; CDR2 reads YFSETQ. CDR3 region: CASSSGLAGENEQFF. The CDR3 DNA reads TGCGCCAGCAGCTCGGGACTAGCGGGAGAAAATGAGCAGTTCTTC. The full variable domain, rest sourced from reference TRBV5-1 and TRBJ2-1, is KAGVTQTPRYLIKTRGQQVTLSCSPISGHRSVSWYQQTPGQGLQFLFEYFSETQRNKGNFPGRFSGRQFSNSRSEMNVSTLELGDSALYLCASSSGLAGENEQFFGPGTRLTVL.

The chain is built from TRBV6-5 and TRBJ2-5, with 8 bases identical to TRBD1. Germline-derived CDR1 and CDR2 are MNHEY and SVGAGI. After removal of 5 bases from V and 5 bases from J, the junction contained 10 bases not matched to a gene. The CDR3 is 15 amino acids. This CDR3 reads CASSTWTGSLETQYF. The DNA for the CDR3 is TGTGCCAGCAGTACCTGGACAGGGTCTCTGGAGACCCAGTACTTC.

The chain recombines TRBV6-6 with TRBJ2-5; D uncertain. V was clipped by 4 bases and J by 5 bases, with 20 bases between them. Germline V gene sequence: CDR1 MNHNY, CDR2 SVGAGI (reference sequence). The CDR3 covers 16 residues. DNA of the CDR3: TGTGCCAGCAGTTCCCCAGTAAGGAGTCCCGCGGAGACCCAGTACTTC. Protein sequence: CASSSPVRSPAETQYF.

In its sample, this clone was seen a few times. The CDR3 here is CASSHLSGEGQPQHF. The CDR3 nucleotides are TGTGCCAGCAGCCATTTGTCCGGGGAGGGTCAGCCCCAGCATTTT. The V call is TRBV7-8, the J call TRBJ1-5; D gene unclear. Germline V lookup: CDR1 SGHVS, CDR2 FQNEAQ. This CDR3 region has 15 residues. V lost 5 bases to trimming and J lost 6 bases, with 17 bases between them.